What follows is one T cell receptor beta chain and its context. Its antigen is not known. Sequencing relied on immunoSEQ assay v3.0, run at survey level. Only in-frame clones appear in the TCRdb table, and some are missing; sequencing was by immunoSEQ multiplex PCR. The sample lists tens of thousands of clones, roughly 88% occurring once. The data originate from a study of long-term antiretroviral therapy in people with HIV. Study-level points and caveats: Increased diversity was seen after ART, yet it remained lower than in transplant donor controls.

The CDR3 is 16 amino acids. V was clipped by 6 bases and J by 6 bases; unmatched bases: 11. Germline assignment: CDR1 MNHNY and CDR2 SVGAGI (reference sequence). The TCR sequence derives from a man aged 25-45 years with HIV. Sequences were derived from unsorted PBMCs, sampled more than 4.4 years after starting antiretroviral therapy. This chain uses TRBV6-6 with TRBJ2-3, with TRBD2 matching over 11 bases. CDR3 DNA sequence: TGTGCCAGCAGCCCCAATAGCGGGGGGGAGGGGGATACGCAGTATTTT. Encoded protein: CASSPNSGGEGDTQYF.